The next 17 T cell receptor beta chains were all read from a single sample in a study of blood T cell repertoires in COVID-19. The table came from immunoSEQ multiplex PCR; TCRdb's copy has only in-frame clones and leaves some out. The sample shows 150,000 to 200,000 clones, 85% to 90% of them seen only once. Material for sequencing was peripheral blood. These TCRs come from a woman in her sixties or seventies with acute or convalescent COVID-19.

This chain joins TRBV5-1 and TRBJ1-1, with D uncertain. The CDR3 extends over 15 amino acids. Per the germline V gene, CDR1 is SGHRS and CDR2 is YFSETQ. Trimming pared 3 bases from V and 4 bases from J, leaving 16 bases between. The DNA of the CDR3 is TGCGCCAGCAGCTCCCCCCCGGGAAGTGGCACTGAAGCTTTCTTT. As protein: CASSSPPGSGTEAFF. Combining the CDR3 with reference TRBV5-1 and TRBJ1-1 gives the whole variable domain KAGVTQTPRYLIKTRGQQVTLSCSPISGHRSVSWYQQTPGQGLQFLFEYFSETQRNKGNFPGRFSGRQFSNSRSEMNVSTLELGDSALYLCASSSPPGSGTEAFFGQGTRLTVV.

This chain joins TRBV9 and TRBJ2-2, with 11 bases identical to TRBD1. Germline trimming cut 3 bases from V and 5 bases from J; bases unmatched to any gene: 3. In germline, CDR1 is SGDLS, CDR2 YYNGEE. This CDR3 has 15 amino acids. Here the CDR3 reads CASSAGQGATGELFF. The CDR3 DNA follows: TGTGCCAGCAGCGCCGGACAGGGGGCAACCGGGGAGCTGTTTTTT.

The chain carries TRBV19 and TRBJ2-5; 9 bases map to TRBD2. The CDR3 consists of 16 residues. Germline loops: CDR1 LNHDA, CDR2 SQIVND (reference sequence). After removal of 3 bases from V and 4 bases from J, the junction contained 9 bases not matched to a gene. CDR3: CASSIRPLAGRETQYF. Here the CDR3 DNA reads TGTGCCAGTAGTATTCGCCCTCTAGCGGGAAGAGAGACCCAGTACTTC. The full variable domain, its missing parts supplied by reference TRBV19 and TRBJ2-5, is DGGITQSPKYLFRKEGQNVTLSCEQNLNHDAMYWYRQDPGQGLRLIYYSQIVNDFQKGDIAEGYSVSREKKESFPLTVTSAQKNPTAFYLCASSIRPLAGRETQYFGPGTRLLVL.

The chain joins TRBV5-5 to TRBJ2-1; 11 bases are shared with TRBD2. The V segment lost 2 bases and the J segment 4 bases; nucleotides outside the gene matches: 2. CDR1 SGHKS and CDR2 YYEKEE come from the germline V gene (reference sequence). The CDR3 consists of 15 residues. CDR3 sequence reads: CASSLLAGEYNEQFF. In nucleotides, the CDR3 is TGTGCCAGCAGCTTACTAGCGGGAGAGTACAATGAGCAGTTCTTC.

The chain joins TRBV6-5 to TRBJ1-5; no clear D gene. Germline V gene data show CDR1 as MNHEY and CDR2 as SVGAGI. This CDR3 comprises 14 residues. V lost 5 bases and J 0 bases, leaving 8 bases between the germline ends. CDR3 DNA: TGTGCCAGCAGTCCAGGCAGTAGCAATCAGCCCCAGCATTTT. Translated: CASSPGSSNQPQHF.

The rearrangement links TRBV5-1 to TRBJ2-3; 11 nucleotides line up with TRBD2. The V segment lost 0 bases and the J segment 1 base; nucleotides outside the gene matches: 4. Germline V gene lookup returns CDR1 SGHRS and CDR2 YFSETQ. This CDR3 region has 17 residues. The CDR3 region is CASSLALAGGGTDTQYF. For the CDR3, the DNA is TGCGCCAGCAGCTTGGCCTTAGCGGGAGGGGGCACAGATACGCAGTATTTT.

The V call is TRBV28, the J call TRBJ2-1, with D tentatively TRBD1 (6 bases). V gave up 3 bases and J gave up 0 bases, with 9 bases separating them. The CDR3 loop spans 15 amino acids. Germline values: CDR1 MDHEN, CDR2 SYDVKM. DNA for the CDR3: TGTGCCAGCAGTTTCCGGGACATCTCCTACAATGAGCAGTTCTTC. Encoded protein: CASSFRDISYNEQFF. Full variable domain (outside the CDR3, taken from reference TRBV28 and TRBJ2-1): DVKVTQSSRYLVKRTGEKVFLECVQDMDHENMFWYRQDPGLGLRLIYFSYDVKMKEKGDIPEGYSVSREKKERFSLILESASTNQTSMYLCASSFRDISYNEQFFGPGTRLTVL.

V usage is TRBV5-4 and J usage is TRBJ1-6; D perhaps matches TRBD1 (5 bases). Germline values: CDR1 SGHNT, CDR2 YYREEE (reference sequence). Trimming shortened V by 5 bases and J by 7 bases, and 13 bases separated the two germline ends. This CDR3 is 14 amino acids long. The CDR3 bases are TGTGCCAGCAGTATTGACAGTGCAAATTCACCCCTCCACTTT. Its protein is CASSIDSANSPLHF.

The chain links TRBV28 to TRBJ1-1; D perhaps matches TRBD1 (5 bases). Trimming took 6 bases from V and 1 from J, leaving 15 bases between them. The length of the CDR3 is 15 residues. The germline CDR1 and CDR2 sequences are MDHEN and SYDVKM. The CDR3 DNA reads TGTGCCAGCAGCTCCGCAGGGTTGGGGAACACTGAAGCTTTCTTT. Amino acid sequence: CASSSAGLGNTEAFF.

The rearrangement uses TRBV10-2 and TRBJ2-3, with D possibly being TRBD2 (5 bases). The CDR3 consists of 15 residues. The germline V gene has CDR1 WSHSY and CDR2 SAAADI. V lost 3 bases to trimming and J lost 2 bases, with 12 bases between them. CDR3 protein: CASSETRSVTDTQYF. CDR3 DNA sequence: TGCGCCAGCAGTGAAACTAGGTCAGTCACAGATACGCAGTATTTT.

For this clone: The sample contains more than one DNA sequence encoding this CDR3. The rearrangement joins TRBV2 to TRBJ1-2; D may be TRBD1 (5 bases). V lost 6 bases and J lost 5, with 10 bases in between. This CDR3 is built from 12 residues. Germline CDR1 reads SNHLY; CDR2 reads FYNNEI. The CDR3 DNA follows: TGTGCCAGCAGCCAAGACAGTTATGGCTACACCTTC. This sequence encodes CASSQDSYGYTF.

As to this clone: The sample carries other DNA sequences with the same CDR3. The chain has TRBV9 and TRBJ2-1; 9 bases match TRBD2. With 2 bases clipped from V and 4 bases from J, the junction kept 4 bases outside the gene matches. The CDR3 has 15 amino acids. The V gene's germline CDR1 is SGDLS and CDR2 YYNGEE. The CDR3 nucleotides are TGTGCCAGCAGCGTGAGTAGCGGGGGTTACAATGAGCAGTTCTTC. As protein: CASSVSSGGYNEQFF.

The chain carries TRBV6-5 and TRBJ2-1; TRBD2 matches at 9 bases. V was clipped by 7 bases and J by 7 bases; unmatched bases: 8. The CDR3 is made up of 14 amino acids. Germline CDR1 MNHEY, CDR2 SVGAGI. CDR3 region: CASIFSGSVNEQFF. In nucleotides, the CDR3 is TGTGCCAGCATTTTTAGCGGGAGTGTTAATGAGCAGTTCTTC.

The DNA of the CDR3 is TGTGCCAGTAGTTTGACTGATAGCTCCTACAATGAGCAGTTCTTC. This gives the protein CASSLTDSSYNEQFF. V and J are TRBV19 and TRBJ2-1, with D unresolved. The CDR3 runs to 15 residues. CDR1 LNHDA and CDR2 SQIVND come from the germline V gene (reference sequence). V shed 5 bases and J shed 0 bases, with 11 bases lying between them.

V and J are TRBV3-1 (or the pseudogene TRBV3-2) and TRBJ2-5; maybe TRBD2 (5 bases). The germline V gene encodes CDR1 LGHDT and CDR2 YNNKEL (reference sequence). V shed 4 bases and J shed 1 base, with 13 bases lying between them. The CDR3 consists of 15 residues. DNA for the CDR3: TGTGCCAGCAGCCGCGGACTCATGATCCAAGAGACCCAGTACTTC. Its protein product is CASSRGLMIQETQYF.

The V and J genes are TRBV30 and TRBJ2-3, with 8 bases fitting TRBD2. Germline values: CDR1 GTSNPN, CDR2 SVGIG (reference sequence). The ends lost 2 bases at V and 4 bases at J; junction bases unmatched: 11. The CDR3 loop spans 16 amino acids. The CDR3 region has the DNA TGTGCCTGGAGTATGGTACGCGGGAGGTTATCAGATACGCAGTATTTT. The encoded protein is CAWSMVRGRLSDTQYF.

The genes are TRBV7-9 and TRBJ2-3, with 7 bases aligning to TRBD2. Looked up from germline, CDR1 is SEHNR and CDR2 is FQNEAQ (reference sequence). Trimming took 3 bases from V and 6 from J; bases not matched to a gene: 9. The CDR3 spans 15 residues. The CDR3 sequence is CASSLGLAVQDTQYF. Written as DNA, the CDR3 is TGTGCCAGCAGCTTGGGGCTAGCGGTACAGGATACGCAGTATTTT.